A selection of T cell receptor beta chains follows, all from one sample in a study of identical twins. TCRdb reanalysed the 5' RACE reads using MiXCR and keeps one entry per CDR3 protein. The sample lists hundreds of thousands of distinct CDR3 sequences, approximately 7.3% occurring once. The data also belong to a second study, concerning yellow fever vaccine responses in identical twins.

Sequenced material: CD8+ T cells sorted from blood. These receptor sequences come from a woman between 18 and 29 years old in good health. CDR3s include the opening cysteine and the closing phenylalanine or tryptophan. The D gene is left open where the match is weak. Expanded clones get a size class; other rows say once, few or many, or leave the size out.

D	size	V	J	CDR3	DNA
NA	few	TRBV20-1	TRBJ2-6	CCARDNAWDSGANVLTF	TGCTGTGCTAGAGATAACGCATGGGACTCTGGGGCCAACGTCCTGACTTTC
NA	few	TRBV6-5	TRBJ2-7	CASSYGSLEYEQYF	TGTGCCAGCAGTTACGGGAGTTTGGAGTACGAGCAGTACTTC
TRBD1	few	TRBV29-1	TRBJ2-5	CSAFRDRGQETQYF	TGCAGCGCCTTCCGGGACAGGGGCCAAGAGACCCAGTACTTC
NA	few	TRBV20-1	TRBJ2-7	CSARDGGRGQGYEQYF	TGCAGTGCTAGAGATGGGGGGAGGGGACAAGGTTACGAGCAGTACTTC
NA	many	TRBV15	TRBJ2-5	CATSRRGSQETQYF	TGTGCCACCAGTAGAAGGGGGTCTCAAGAGACCCAGTACTTC
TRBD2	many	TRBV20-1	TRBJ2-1	CSAAGLAGTAIQANEQFF	TGCAGTGCCGCAGGACTAGCGGGTACAGCCATTCAAGCAAATGAGCAGTTCTTC
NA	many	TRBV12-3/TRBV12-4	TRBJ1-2	CASSSAAGYTF	TGTGCCAGCAGTTCGGCGGCTGGCTACACCTTC
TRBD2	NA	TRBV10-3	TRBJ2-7	CAISLTSGSYEQYF	TGTGCCATCAGCCTAACTAGCGGGAGTTACGAGCAGTACTTC
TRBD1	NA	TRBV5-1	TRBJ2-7	CASSLEDRVYEQYF	TGCGCCAGCAGCTTGGAGGACAGGGTCTACGAGCAGTACTTC
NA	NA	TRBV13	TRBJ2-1	CASSLNSNEQFF	TGTGCCAGCAGCCTCAACAGTAATGAGCAGTTCTTC
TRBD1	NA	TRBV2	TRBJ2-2	CAVPGQGASGELFF	TGTGCCGTCCCGGGACAGGGGGCTAGCGGGGAGCTGTTTTTT
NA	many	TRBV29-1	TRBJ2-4	CSVGSEVQYF	TGCAGCGTTGGCTCAGAGGTTCAGTACTTC
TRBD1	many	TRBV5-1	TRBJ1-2	CASSLTTGEDGYTF	TGCGCCAGCAGCCTAACTACAGGGGAAGATGGCTACACCTTC
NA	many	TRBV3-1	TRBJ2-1	CASSQALLQSRHPKQFF	TGTGCCAGCAGCCAAGCCTTGCTGCAATCCCGACACCCAAAGCAGTTCTTC
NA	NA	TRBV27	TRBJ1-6	CASSPDWGSPLHF	TGTGCCAGCAGTCCCGACTGGGGTTCACCCCTCCACTTT
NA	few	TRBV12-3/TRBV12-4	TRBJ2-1	CASGVQGRNEQFF	TGTGCCAGCGGTGTGCAGGGGAGAAATGAGCAGTTCTTC
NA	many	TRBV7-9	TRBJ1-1	CASSPVRGDTEAFF	TGTGCCAGCAGCCCCGTTAGGGGAGATACTGAAGCTTTCTTT
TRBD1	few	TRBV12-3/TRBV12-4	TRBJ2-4	CASSNETGAFAKNIQYF	TGTGCCAGCAGTAACGAGACAGGGGCCTTCGCCAAAAACATTCAGTACTTC
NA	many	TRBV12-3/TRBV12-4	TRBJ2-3	CASSLQGTDTQYF	TGTGCCAGCAGTCTCCAGGGCACAGATACGCAGTATTTT
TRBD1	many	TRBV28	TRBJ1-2	CASSLFWDSPYGYTF	TGTGCCAGCAGTTTATTCTGGGACAGTCCCTATGGCTACACCTTC
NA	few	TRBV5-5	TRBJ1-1	CASSLRMNTEAFF	TGTGCCAGCAGCTTGAGGATGAACACTGAAGCTTTCTTT
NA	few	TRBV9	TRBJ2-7	CASFDGVEQYF	TGTGCCAGCTTCGACGGAGTCGAGCAGTACTTC
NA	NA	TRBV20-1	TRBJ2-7	CSARDGERARSYEQYF	TGCAGTGCTAGAGATGGGGAGAGGGCAAGGTCATACGAGCAGTACTTC
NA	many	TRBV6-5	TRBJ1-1	CASSSAPGATEAFF	TGTGCCAGCAGTTCAGCACCAGGGGCAACTGAAGCTTTCTTT
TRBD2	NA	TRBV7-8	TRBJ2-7	CASSLAGGRFAYEQYF	TGTGCCAGCAGCTTAGCCGGCGGGAGGTTCGCCTACGAGCAGTACTTC
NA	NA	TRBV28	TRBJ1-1	CASSPLMGHTEAFF	TGTGCCAGCAGTCCGCTTATGGGACACACTGAAGCTTTCTTT
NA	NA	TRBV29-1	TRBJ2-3	CSVEDTHTDMQYF	TGCAGCGTTGAAGATACGCATACAGATATGCAGTATTTT
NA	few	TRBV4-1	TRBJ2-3	CASSQERVAADTQYF	TGCGCCAGCAGCCAAGAGAGGGTAGCCGCAGATACGCAGTATTTT
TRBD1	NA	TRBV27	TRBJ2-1	CASRDRGLHNEQFF	TGTGCCAGCAGGGACAGGGGTTTACACAATGAGCAGTTCTTC
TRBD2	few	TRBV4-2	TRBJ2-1	CASSQDPTSGGNEQFF	TGTGCCAGCAGCCAAGATCCCACTAGCGGGGGGAATGAGCAGTTCTTC
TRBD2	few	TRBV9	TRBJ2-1	CASSVAGVDYNEQFF	TGTGCCAGCAGCGTGGCGGGAGTAGACTACAATGAGCAGTTCTTC
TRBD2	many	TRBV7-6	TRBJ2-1	CASSLEGTGGSEQFF	TGTGCCAGCAGCTTAGAGGGGACGGGAGGGTCTGAGCAGTTCTTC
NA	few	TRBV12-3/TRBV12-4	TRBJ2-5	CASSFSSFQETQYF	TGTGCCAGCAGTTTTTCCTCCTTTCAAGAGACCCAGTACTTC
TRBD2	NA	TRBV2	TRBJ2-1	CASVLAGGPGNEQFF	TGTGCCAGCGTACTAGCGGGAGGGCCCGGCAATGAGCAGTTCTTC
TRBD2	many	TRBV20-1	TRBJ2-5	CSAARGSQETQYF	TGCAGTGCTGCCCGCGGGAGTCAAGAGACCCAGTACTTC
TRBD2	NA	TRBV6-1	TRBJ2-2	CASRKGLANTGELFF	TGTGCCAGCAGAAAGGGACTAGCTAACACCGGGGAGCTGTTTTTT
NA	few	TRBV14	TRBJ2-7	CASSQDDGTSYEQYF	TGTGCCAGCAGCCAAGATGACGGGACCTCCTACGAGCAGTACTTC
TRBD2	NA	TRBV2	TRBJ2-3	CASSDPRTSGSSDTQYF	TGTGCCAGCAGTGACCCTAGGACTAGCGGGAGTTCAGATACGCAGTATTTT
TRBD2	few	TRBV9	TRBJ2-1	CASSGSGSTPFEQFF	TGTGCCAGCAGCGGTAGCGGGAGTACGCCTTTTGAGCAGTTCTTC
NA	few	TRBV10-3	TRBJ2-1	CAISDLDGEQFF	TGTGCCATCAGTGACCTGGATGGTGAGCAGTTCTTC